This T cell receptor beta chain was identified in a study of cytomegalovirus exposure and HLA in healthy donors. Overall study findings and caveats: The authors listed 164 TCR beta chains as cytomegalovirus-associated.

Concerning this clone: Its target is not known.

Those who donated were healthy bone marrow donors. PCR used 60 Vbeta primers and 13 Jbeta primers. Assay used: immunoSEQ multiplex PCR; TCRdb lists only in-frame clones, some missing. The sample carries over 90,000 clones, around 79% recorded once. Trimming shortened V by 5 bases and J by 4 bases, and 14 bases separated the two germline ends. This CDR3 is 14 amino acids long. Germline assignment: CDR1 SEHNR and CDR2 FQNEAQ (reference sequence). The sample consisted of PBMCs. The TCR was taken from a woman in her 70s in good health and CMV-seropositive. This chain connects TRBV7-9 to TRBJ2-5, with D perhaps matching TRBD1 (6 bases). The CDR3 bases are TGTGCCAGCAGCCGAAGACAGGCTTCAGAGACCCAGTACTTC. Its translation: CASSRRQASETQYF.